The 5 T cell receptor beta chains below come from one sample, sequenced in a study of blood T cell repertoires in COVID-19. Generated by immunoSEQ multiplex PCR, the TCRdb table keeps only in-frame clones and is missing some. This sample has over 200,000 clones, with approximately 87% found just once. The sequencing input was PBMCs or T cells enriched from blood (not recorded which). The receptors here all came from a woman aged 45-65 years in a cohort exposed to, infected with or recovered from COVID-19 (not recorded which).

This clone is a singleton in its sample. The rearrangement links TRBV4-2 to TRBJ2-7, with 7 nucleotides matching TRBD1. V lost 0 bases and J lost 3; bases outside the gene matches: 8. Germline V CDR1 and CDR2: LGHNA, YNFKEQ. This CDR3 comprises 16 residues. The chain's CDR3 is CASSQDLEGQLYEQYF. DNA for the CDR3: TGTGCCAGCAGCCAAGATCTTGAGGGACAGCTCTACGAGCAGTACTTC.

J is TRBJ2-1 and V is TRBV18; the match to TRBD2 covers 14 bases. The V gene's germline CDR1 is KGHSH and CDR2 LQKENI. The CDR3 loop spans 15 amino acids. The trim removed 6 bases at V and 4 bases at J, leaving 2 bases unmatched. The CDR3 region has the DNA TGTGCCAGCTCCGGGACTAGCGGGGGTTACAATGAGCAGTTCTTC. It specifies CASSGTSGGYNEQFF.

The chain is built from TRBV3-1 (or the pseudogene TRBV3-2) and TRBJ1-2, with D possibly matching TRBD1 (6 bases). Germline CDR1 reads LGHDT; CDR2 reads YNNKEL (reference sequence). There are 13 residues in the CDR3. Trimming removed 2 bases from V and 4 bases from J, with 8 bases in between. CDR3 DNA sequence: TGTGCCAGCAGCCAAAGGGGGGGCTATGGCTACACCTTC. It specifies CASSQRGGYGYTF.

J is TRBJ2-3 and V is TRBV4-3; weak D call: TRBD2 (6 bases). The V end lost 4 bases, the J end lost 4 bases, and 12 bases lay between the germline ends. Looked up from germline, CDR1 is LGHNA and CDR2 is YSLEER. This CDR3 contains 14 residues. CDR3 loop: CASSRTGVSDTQYF. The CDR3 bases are TGCGCCAGCAGCCGGACGGGGGTTTCAGATACGCAGTATTTT.

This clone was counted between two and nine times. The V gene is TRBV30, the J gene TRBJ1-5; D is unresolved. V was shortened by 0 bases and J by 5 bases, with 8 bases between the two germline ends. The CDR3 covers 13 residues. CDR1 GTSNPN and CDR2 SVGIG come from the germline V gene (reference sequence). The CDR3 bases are TGTGCCTGGAGTGTACAGATGGATCAGCCCCAGCATTTT. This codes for CAWSVQMDQPQHF.